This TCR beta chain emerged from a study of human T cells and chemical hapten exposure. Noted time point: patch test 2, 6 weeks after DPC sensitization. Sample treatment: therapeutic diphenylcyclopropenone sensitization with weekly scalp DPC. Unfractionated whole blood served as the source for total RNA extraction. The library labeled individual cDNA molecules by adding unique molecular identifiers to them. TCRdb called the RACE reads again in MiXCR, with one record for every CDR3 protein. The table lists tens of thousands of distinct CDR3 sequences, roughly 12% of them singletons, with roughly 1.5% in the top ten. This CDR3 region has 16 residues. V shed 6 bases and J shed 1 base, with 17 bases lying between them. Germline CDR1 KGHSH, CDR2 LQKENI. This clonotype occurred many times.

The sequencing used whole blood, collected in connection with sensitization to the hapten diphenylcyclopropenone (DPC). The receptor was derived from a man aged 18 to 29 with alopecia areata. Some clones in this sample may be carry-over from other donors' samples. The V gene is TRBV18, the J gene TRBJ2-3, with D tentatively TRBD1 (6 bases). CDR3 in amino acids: CASSTNSGEGTDTQYF. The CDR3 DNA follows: TGTGCCAGCTCTACCAACTCAGGGGAAGGCACAGATACGCAGTATTTT.